These T cell receptor beta chains were read from a single sample in a study of shared clonotypes between healthy human individuals. Sequenced by immunoSEQ multiplex PCR; TCRdb stores in-frame clones only, minus some. The table has hundreds of thousands of clones, around 75% seen once. The sequenced material came from PBMCs. These receptors all stem from a woman in her 40s in good health. Some clones in this sample may be carry-over from other donors' samples. Both conserved end residues are part of each CDR3. The order of the fields is J gene, V gene, clone size, D gene, CDR3 protein, CDR3 DNA. D genes are given only for firm matches. Clone sizes are given selectively: once, few, many, or a class where the clone is expanded.

j_call: TRBJ1-4
v_call: TRBV5-1
clone_size: .
d_call: .
cdr3_aa: CASSLAGSEKLFF
cdr3_nt: TGCGCCAGCAGCTTGGCCGGAAGTGAAAAACTGTTTTTT

j_call: TRBJ2-5
v_call: TRBV7-9
clone_size: .
d_call: TRBD1
cdr3_aa: CASSLPVGTGGETQYF
cdr3_nt: TGTGCCAGCAGCTTACCTGTAGGGACAGGGGGTGAGACCCAGTACTTC

j_call: TRBJ1-4
v_call: TRBV6-5
clone_size: once
d_call: .
cdr3_aa: CASSYRPATNEKLFF
cdr3_nt: TGTGCCAGCAGTTACAGGCCTGCAACTAATGAAAAACTGTTTTTT

j_call: TRBJ2-5
v_call: TRBV11-2
clone_size: .
d_call: .
cdr3_aa: CASSLDLPVRRETQYF
cdr3_nt: TGTGCCAGCAGCTTAGATTTGCCCGTGAGGCGGGAGACCCAGTACTTC

j_call: TRBJ1-5
v_call: TRBV14
clone_size: .
d_call: .
cdr3_aa: CASSLGNQPQHF
cdr3_nt: TGTGCCAGCAGCCTGGGTAATCAGCCCCAGCATTTT

j_call: TRBJ1-1
v_call: TRBV5-1
clone_size: few
d_call: .
cdr3_aa: CASSLRFPGDTEAFF
cdr3_nt: TGCGCCAGCAGCTTGAGGTTTCCGGGCGACACTGAAGCTTTCTTT

j_call: TRBJ2-3
v_call: TRBV6-5
clone_size: .
d_call: .
cdr3_aa: CASSLLGPSTDTQYF
cdr3_nt: TGTGCCAGCAGTCTTCTCGGACCAAGCACAGATACGCAGTATTTT

j_call: TRBJ1-3
v_call: TRBV29-1
clone_size: few
d_call: .
cdr3_aa: CSVELKTLGNTIYF
cdr3_nt: TGCAGCGTTGAATTAAAGACCTTGGGAAACACCATATATTTT

j_call: TRBJ2-1
v_call: TRBV4-3
clone_size: .
d_call: TRBD2
cdr3_aa: CASSQRTGGGPYNEQFF
cdr3_nt: TGCGCCAGCAGCCAAAGAACGGGAGGAGGGCCCTACAATGAGCAGTTCTTC

j_call: TRBJ1-1
v_call: TRBV5-4
clone_size: few
d_call: .
cdr3_aa: CASSLGDPLWTEAFF
cdr3_nt: TGTGCCAGCAGCTTAGGGGACCCGCTGTGGACTGAAGCTTTCTTT

j_call: TRBJ2-7
v_call: TRBV6-5
clone_size: .
d_call: TRBD2
cdr3_aa: CASRIKREDYEQYF
cdr3_nt: TGTGCCAGCCGGATTAAGCGGGAGGACTACGAGCAGTACTTC

j_call: TRBJ1-5
v_call: TRBV28
clone_size: .
d_call: .
cdr3_aa: CASSFRGHQPQHF
cdr3_nt: TGTGCCAGCAGTTTTAGGGGACATCAGCCCCAGCATTTT

j_call: TRBJ2-1
v_call: TRBV6-4
clone_size: .
d_call: .
cdr3_aa: CASSVEQGYNEQFF
cdr3_nt: TGTGCCAGCAGTGTAGAGCAGGGCTACAATGAGCAGTTCTTC

j_call: TRBJ2-6
v_call: TRBV7-2
clone_size: .
d_call: .
cdr3_aa: CASSPGSLSGANVLTF
cdr3_nt: TGTGCCAGCAGCCCAGGGAGCCTCTCTGGGGCCAACGTCCTGACTTTC

j_call: TRBJ2-2
v_call: TRBV4-1
clone_size: .
d_call: TRBD2
cdr3_aa: CASSQNLFGLAGNTGELFF
cdr3_nt: TGCGCCAGCAGCCAGAACTTATTTGGACTAGCGGGTAACACCGGGGAGCTGTTTTTT

j_call: TRBJ2-7
v_call: TRBV20-1
clone_size: once
d_call: .
cdr3_aa: CSASKIYEQYF
cdr3_nt: TGCAGTGCTAGTAAGATCTACGAGCAGTACTTC

j_call: TRBJ2-7
v_call: TRBV7-9
clone_size: .
d_call: .
cdr3_aa: CASSLEREQQYF
cdr3_nt: TGTGCCAGCAGCTTAGAGAGGGAACAACAGTACTTC

j_call: TRBJ1-5
v_call: TRBV19
clone_size: .
d_call: .
cdr3_aa: CASSIGGYSNQPQHF
cdr3_nt: TGTGCCAGTAGTATCGGGGGTTATAGCAATCAGCCCCAGCATTTT

j_call: TRBJ1-6
v_call: TRBV28
clone_size: .
d_call: .
cdr3_aa: CASSLQGWGNSPLHF
cdr3_nt: TGTGCCAGCAGTTTGCAGGGTTGGGGTAATTCACCCCTCCACTTT

j_call: TRBJ1-2
v_call: TRBV6-1
clone_size: .
d_call: .
cdr3_aa: CASSAGRNNYGYTF
cdr3_nt: TGTGCCAGCAGTGCCGGGCGGAATAACTATGGCTACACCTTC

j_call: TRBJ1-2
v_call: TRBV13
clone_size: .
d_call: .
cdr3_aa: CASSLGKANYGYTF
cdr3_nt: TGTGCCAGCAGCTTGGGTAAAGCTAACTATGGCTACACCTTC

j_call: TRBJ1-4
v_call: TRBV4-3
clone_size: .
d_call: .
cdr3_aa: CASSRDVEGEKLFF
cdr3_nt: TGCGCCAGCAGCCGGGACGTGGAGGGCGAAAAACTGTTTTTT

j_call: TRBJ2-1
v_call: TRBV5-1
clone_size: .
d_call: .
cdr3_aa: CASIPSTGYNEQFF
cdr3_nt: TGCGCCAGCATCCCTTCGACAGGCTACAATGAGCAGTTCTTC

j_call: TRBJ2-1
v_call: TRBV27
clone_size: .
d_call: .
cdr3_aa: CASSLSAVIYNEQFF
cdr3_nt: TGTGCCAGCAGTTTATCGGCAGTGATCTACAATGAGCAGTTCTTC

j_call: TRBJ2-7
v_call: TRBV7-8
clone_size: .
d_call: .
cdr3_aa: CASSLGGFYEQYF
cdr3_nt: TGTGCCAGCAGCTTAGGAGGCTTCTACGAGCAGTACTTC

j_call: TRBJ1-5
v_call: TRBV6-1
clone_size: few
d_call: .
cdr3_aa: CASREAWRGTRGQPQHF
cdr3_nt: TGTGCCAGCAGGGAAGCCTGGAGGGGCACGAGGGGTCAGCCCCAGCATTTT

j_call: TRBJ2-5
v_call: TRBV19
clone_size: .
d_call: TRBD1
cdr3_aa: CASRNNRGLGETQYF
cdr3_nt: TGTGCCAGTAGGAATAACAGGGGGCTTGGGGAGACCCAGTACTTC

j_call: TRBJ2-1
v_call: TRBV19
clone_size: once
d_call: TRBD1
cdr3_aa: CASSPRQGRKSHREQFF
cdr3_nt: TGTGCCAGTAGTCCTAGACAGGGAAGGAAGTCTCACCGGGAGCAGTTCTTC

j_call: TRBJ2-3
v_call: TRBV1
clone_size: .
d_call: .
cdr3_aa: CTPLPLTSGEPIKADTQYF
cdr3_nt: TGCACCCCCCTCCCTCTCACTAGCGGGGAACCAATCAAGGCAGATACGCAGTATTTT

j_call: TRBJ2-2
v_call: TRBV4-1
clone_size: few
d_call: TRBD2
cdr3_aa: CASSQRGKALAGGKINTGELFF
cdr3_nt: TGCGCCAGCAGCCAAAGGGGGAAAGCCCTAGCGGGAGGGAAGATTAACACCGGGGAGCTGTTTTTT

j_call: TRBJ1-2
v_call: TRBV19
clone_size: .
d_call: .
cdr3_aa: CASRVSYGYTF
cdr3_nt: TGTGCCAGTAGGGTCTCCTATGGCTACACCTTC

j_call: TRBJ2-1
v_call: TRBV4-1
clone_size: once
d_call: .
cdr3_aa: CASSQDQGHDEQFF
cdr3_nt: TGCGCCAGCAGCCAAGATCAGGGACACGATGAGCAGTTCTTC

j_call: TRBJ1-5
v_call: TRBV19
clone_size: once
d_call: .
cdr3_aa: CATRQFNQPQHF
cdr3_nt: TGTGCCACCCGACAGTTCAATCAGCCCCAGCATTTT

j_call: TRBJ2-3
v_call: TRBV5-4
clone_size: .
d_call: TRBD1
cdr3_aa: CASCQAGTGSTDAQYF
cdr3_nt: TGTGCCAGCTGCCAAGCCGGGACAGGGTCCACAGATGCGCAGTATTTT

j_call: TRBJ2-1
v_call: TRBV11-2
clone_size: .
d_call: TRBD2
cdr3_aa: CASSVLGGSRYNEQFF
cdr3_nt: TGTGCCAGCAGCGTCCTTGGCGGGAGTCGCTACAATGAGCAGTTCTTC

j_call: TRBJ2-7
v_call: TRBV19
clone_size: .
d_call: TRBD2
cdr3_aa: CASSISGGRAGEQYF
cdr3_nt: TGTGCCAGTAGTATCTCGGGGGGGCGCGCGGGCGAGCAGTACTTC

j_call: TRBJ1-1
v_call: TRBV30
clone_size: .
d_call: .
cdr3_aa: CAWSASFRGTEAFF
cdr3_nt: TGTGCCTGGAGCGCCTCGTTTCGGGGAACTGAAGCTTTCTTT

j_call: TRBJ2-7
v_call: TRBV27
clone_size: .
d_call: TRBD1
cdr3_aa: CASSRPGQAQGEQYF
cdr3_nt: TGTGCCAGCAGTCGACCCGGACAGGCACAGGGCGAGCAGTACTTC

j_call: TRBJ1-2
v_call: TRBV2
clone_size: once
d_call: TRBD1
cdr3_aa: CASSEQTGGYGYTF
cdr3_nt: TGTGCCAGCAGTGAACAGACAGGGGGCTATGGCTACACCTTC

j_call: TRBJ2-3
v_call: TRBV5-1
clone_size: once
d_call: .
cdr3_aa: CASSLDTSTDTQYF
cdr3_nt: TGCGCCAGCAGCTTGGATACTAGCACAGATACGCAGTATTTT

j_call: TRBJ2-1
v_call: TRBV7-3
clone_size: .
d_call: TRBD2
cdr3_aa: CASSPRPTSGRKNEQFF
cdr3_nt: TGTGCCAGCAGCCCTCGTCCGACTAGCGGGAGAAAAAATGAGCAGTTCTTC

j_call: TRBJ1-1
v_call: TRBV19
clone_size: once
d_call: .
cdr3_aa: CASSYGQMNTEAFF
cdr3_nt: TGTGCCAGTAGCTACGGACAGATGAACACTGAAGCTTTCTTT

j_call: TRBJ1-4
v_call: TRBV7-2
clone_size: .
d_call: .
cdr3_aa: CASTLGGVRGEKLFF
cdr3_nt: TGTGCCAGCACCCTAGGGGGGGTACGGGGTGAAAAACTGTTTTTT

j_call: TRBJ2-2
v_call: TRBV9
clone_size: .
d_call: .
cdr3_aa: CASSVGQSNTGELFF
cdr3_nt: TGTGCCAGCAGCGTAGGACAATCGAACACCGGGGAGCTGTTTTTT

j_call: TRBJ1-1
v_call: TRBV7-7
clone_size: once
d_call: .
cdr3_aa: CASSRQINTEAFF
cdr3_nt: TGTGCTAGCAGCCGACAGATTAACACTGAAGCTTTCTTT

j_call: TRBJ2-5
v_call: TRBV7-8
clone_size: .
d_call: TRBD1
cdr3_aa: CASTTFGQGHQETQYF
cdr3_nt: TGTGCCAGCACCACTTTTGGACAGGGTCACCAAGAGACCCAGTACTTC

j_call: TRBJ2-3
v_call: TRBV5-1
clone_size: .
d_call: .
cdr3_aa: CASSLVSHTDTQYF
cdr3_nt: TGCGCCAGCAGCTTGGTGTCCCACACAGATACGCAGTATTTT

j_call: TRBJ2-3
v_call: TRBV10-3
clone_size: .
d_call: TRBD2
cdr3_aa: CAIRDSGSTDTQYF
cdr3_nt: TGTGCCATCAGAGATAGCGGGAGCACAGATACGCAGTATTTT

j_call: TRBJ2-7
v_call: TRBV5-1
clone_size: .
d_call: .
cdr3_aa: CASSDSSTAEYEQYF
cdr3_nt: TGCGCCAGCAGCGACTCTTCAACAGCAGAATACGAGCAGTACTTC

j_call: TRBJ2-5
v_call: TRBV2
clone_size: many
d_call: .
cdr3_aa: CASIHFGREKTQYF
cdr3_nt: .

j_call: TRBJ2-2
v_call: TRBV5-4
clone_size: .
d_call: TRBD1
cdr3_aa: CASSFRGPNTGELFF
cdr3_nt: TGTGCCAGCAGCTTCAGGGGGCCGAACACCGGGGAGCTGTTTTTT

j_call: TRBJ2-1
v_call: TRBV7-8
clone_size: .
d_call: TRBD2
cdr3_aa: CASSPRPWTSGTQNYNEQFF
cdr3_nt: TGTGCCAGCAGCCCGAGACCTTGGACTAGCGGGACCCAAAACTACAATGAGCAGTTCTTC

j_call: TRBJ2-1
v_call: TRBV9
clone_size: .
d_call: .
cdr3_aa: CASSVAGVSSYNEQFF
cdr3_nt: TGTGCCAGCAGCGTAGCAGGGGTGAGCTCCTACAATGAGCAGTTCTTC